Following are 20 T cell receptor beta chains from one sample sequenced in a study of CD8 T cells in ankylosing spondylitis. Study-level results: Blood of patients with ankylosing spondylitis appeared to be characterized by a TCR beta motif of several highly homologous variants.

TCRdb ran MiXCR on the 5' RACE reads and lists one entry per CDR3 protein. The sample contains about 90,000 distinct CDR3 sequences, roughly 8.5% of which appear only once. Their cognate antigens are unknown. Sequences were obtained from blood, either unsorted or a sorted T cell fraction (not recorded which). Receptors were obtained from a male donor with ankylosing spondylitis.

This clonotype was detected many times. The chain has TRBV7-9 and TRBJ2-1; D is tentatively TRBD1 or TRBD2 (5 bases each). This CDR3 is built from 17 residues. The germline CDR1 and CDR2 sequences are SEHNR and FQNEAQ (reference sequence). Trimming stripped 3 bases from V and 2 bases from J, with 17 bases between. CDR3 DNA: TGTGCCAGCAGCTTCCCAGCTTATGAGGGGACCTACAATGAGCAGTTCTTC. Translating gives CASSFPAYEGTYNEQFF.

This clonotype was detected many times. The chain couples TRBV7-2 to TRBJ1-4; unclear D gene. V was trimmed by 5 bases and J by 7 bases, leaving 17 bases between them. Germline V gene data show CDR1 as SGHTA and CDR2 as FQGNSA. This CDR3 spans 15 amino acids. The CDR3 here is CASSPWVGGPEKLFF. CDR3 DNA sequence: TGTGCCAGCAGCCCATGGGTAGGCGGGCCTGAAAAACTGTTTTTT.

This clonotype was detected ten times or more. J is TRBJ2-1 and V is TRBV24-1, with D possibly TRBD1 on 5 matching bases. V gave up 5 bases and J gave up 10 bases, with 11 bases separating them. This CDR3 comprises 12 residues. Germline CDR1 KGHDR, CDR2 SFDVKD. This CDR3 reads CATSAPRQEQFF. CDR3 DNA sequence: TGTGCCACCAGTGCCCCTAGACAGGAGCAGTTCTTC.

This clonotype has a handful of counts. The V gene is TRBV27, the J gene TRBJ2-5; 14 bases fit TRBD2. The trim removed 11 bases at V and 4 bases at J, leaving 18 bases unmatched. The CDR3 extends over 18 amino acids. CDR1 is MNHEY, CDR2 SMNVEV, per germline (reference sequence). CDR3 coding DNA: TGTGCCGGCCACGGGGGGGGACTAGCGGGAGACGGTCTAGAGACCCAGTACTTC. Translating it yields CAGHGGGLAGDGLETQYF.

The chain recombines TRBV7-9 with TRBJ2-1; 12 bases agree with TRBD2. Germline V gives CDR1 SEHNR, CDR2 FQNEAQ (reference sequence). V dropped 4 bases and J dropped 3; count of bases not matched to a gene: 4. The CDR3 length is 16 residues. The CDR3 sequence: CASSSSLAGGYNEQFF. The DNA of the CDR3 is TGTGCCAGCAGCTCCTCACTAGCGGGAGGCTACAATGAGCAGTTCTTC.

The sample holds many counts of this clonotype. The chain links TRBV12-3 or TRBV12-4 to TRBJ2-7; 7 nucleotides agree with TRBD1. V trimming: 5 bases; J trimming: 7 bases; junction bases outside the gene matches: 14. This CDR3 has 15 residues. CDR3 protein: CASSPSRQGLREQYF. In DNA form, the CDR3 reads TGTGCCAGCAGTCCGAGTCGACAGGGTTTGAGGGAGCAGTACTTC.

The chain couples TRBV11-3 to TRBJ2-2; D is unclear. The CDR3 spans 13 residues. In germline, CDR1 is SGHNT, CDR2 YENEEA. The germline V and J ends were trimmed by 6 bases and 5 bases, with 10 bases remaining between them. CDR3 bases: TGTGCCAGCAGAGCTCCTATGACCGGGGAGCTGTTTTTT. Encoded protein: CASRAPMTGELFF.

In its sample, this clonotype was seen many times. The J gene is TRBJ2-3, the V gene TRBV24-1, with 11 bases fitting TRBD2. Germline V lookup: CDR1 KGHDR, CDR2 SFDVKD. The CDR3 is 18 residues long. The junction had 8 bases not matched to a gene; V was cut back by 4 bases and J by 0 bases. The CDR3 region has the DNA TGTGCCACCAGTGAAGCCGGGACTAGCGGATCTAGCACAGATACGCAGTATTTT. Translated, it gives CATSEAGTSGSSTDTQYF.

The rearrangement uses TRBV14 and TRBJ2-7; D is ambiguous. The CDR3 spans 13 residues. The V and J ends lost 1 base and 7 bases respectively, with 11 bases between them. Per germline, CDR1 SGHDN and CDR2 FVKESK. The CDR3 coding sequence is TGTGCCAGCAGCCAAGGGGCTCTCAGGGAGCAGTACGTC. It yields the protein CASSQGALREQYV.

This clonotype showed up many times. The CDR3 loop reads CASSLWNNNEQFF. CDR3 bases: TGTGCCAGCAGCTTGTGGAACAACAATGAGCAGTTCTTC. The chain links TRBV5-5 to TRBJ2-1; unclear D gene. This CDR3 contains 13 residues. The germline V and J ends were trimmed by 1 base and 5 bases, with 7 bases remaining between them. Per germline, CDR1 SGHKS and CDR2 YYEKEE (reference sequence).

This clonotype has at least ten counts. The J gene is TRBJ1-6, the V gene TRBV7-9, with TRBD1 matching over 10 bases. CDR1 is SEHNR and CDR2 is FQNEAQ in the germline V gene (reference sequence). Trimming took 4 bases from V and 8 from J; bases not matched to a gene: 2. The CDR3 sequence is 14 residues long. The CDR3 nucleotides read TGTGCCAGCAGCTCGGGACAGGGGTATTCACCCCTCCACTTT. Encoded protein: CASSSGQGYSPLHF.

In this sample, this clonotype turned up many times. The V and J genes are TRBV7-9 and TRBJ2-1, with D tentatively TRBD2 (6 bases). Germline-derived CDR1 and CDR2 are SEHNR and FQNEAQ (reference sequence). Trimming took 4 bases from V and 4 from J, leaving 17 bases between them. CDR3 size: 16 residues. Written as DNA, the CDR3 is TGTGCCAGCAGCTACAACCCCGTCGCGGGATACAATGAGCAGTTCTTC. Translation: CASSYNPVAGYNEQFF.

This clonotype was counted only a few times. This sequence joins TRBV12-3 or TRBV12-4 and TRBJ2-5, with a possible D match to TRBD1 (6 bases). V was pared by 5 bases and J by 1 base, with 11 bases between. This CDR3 contains 14 residues. The CDR3, as DNA: TGTGCCAGCAGTCCGACAGGATTCCAAGAGACCCAGTACTTC. Residues: CASSPTGFQETQYF.

This clonotype was recorded a few times. This chain uses TRBV27 with TRBJ1-1; 9 nucleotides align to TRBD1. This CDR3 has 14 residues. Germline V CDR1 and CDR2: MNHEY, SMNVEV (reference sequence). The junction had 6 bases not matched to a gene; V was cut back by 6 bases and J by 4 bases. The CDR3 DNA reads as TGTGCCAGCAGCTCCGACAGGGGGGGCACTGAAGCTTTCTTT. This gives the protein CASSSDRGGTEAFF.

As concerns this clonotype: This could be a read error, since a much larger clone is one nucleotide away. V usage is TRBV5-1 and J usage is TRBJ2-7; D unclear. Germline loops: CDR1 SGHRS, CDR2 YFSETQ. This CDR3 contains 10 residues. CDR3 bases: TGCGCCGGCAGCTTGAATTGGCAGTACGTC. Translated, it gives CAGSLNWQYV.

Many counts were recorded for this clonotype. The rearrangement links TRBV7-9 to TRBJ2-1, with TRBD1 matching 9 bases. CDR3 length: 17 amino acids. Germline V gives CDR1 SEHNR, CDR2 FQNEAQ (reference sequence). The V and J ends lost 1 base and 10 bases, in that order; junction bases with no gene match: 14. The CDR3 sequence: CASSLEEGQGKKREQFF. The CDR3 region has the DNA TGTGCCAGCAGCTTAGAAGAGGGACAGGGAAAAAAGAGGGAGCAGTTCTTC.

This clonotype has ten or more counts. The rearrangement uses TRBV7-9 and TRBJ1-2; TRBD1 agrees at 8 bases. The CDR3 extends over 13 amino acids. The V segment lost 4 bases and the J segment 7 bases; nucleotides outside the gene matches: 5. Germline V gene lookup returns CDR1 SEHNR and CDR2 FQNEAQ (reference sequence). DNA of the CDR3: TGTGCCAGCAGCTCACAGGGGGTGCGTGGCTACACCTTC. Translated, it gives CASSSQGVRGYTF.

This clonotype was seen a few times. This chain joins TRBV7-2 and TRBJ2-3, with 7 bases that match TRBD2. The length of the CDR3 is 15 residues. Germline V gives CDR1 SGHTA, CDR2 FQGNSA. The V gene end was trimmed by 1 base and the J gene end by 4 bases; junction bases not matched to a gene: 5. CDR3 coding DNA: TGTGCCAGCAGCTTAGTGGGAGGGATGGCAGATACGCAGTATTTT. It yields the protein CASSLVGGMADTQYF.

This clonotype was detected many times. The chain recombines TRBV2 with TRBJ2-1, with 9 bases identical to TRBD2. V lost 9 bases and J lost 8; bases outside the gene matches: 8. Germline CDR1 SNHLY, CDR2 FYNNEI. There are 13 residues in the CDR3. CDR3 in DNA: TGTGCCAGAAGACTAGCGGATCGTGATGAGCAGTTCTTC. It encodes CARRLADRDEQFF.

This clonotype was detected ten times or more. The chain recombines TRBV5-6 with TRBJ1-5, with 7 bases that match TRBD1. Losses at the gene ends were 3 bases for V and 6 bases for J; bases not matched to a gene: 3. The CDR3 is made up of 13 amino acids. From germline, CDR1 is SGHDT and CDR2 YYEEEE. CDR3 in amino acids: CASSSQGIQPQHF. DNA of the CDR3: TGTGCCAGCAGCTCACAGGGGATTCAGCCCCAGCATTTT.